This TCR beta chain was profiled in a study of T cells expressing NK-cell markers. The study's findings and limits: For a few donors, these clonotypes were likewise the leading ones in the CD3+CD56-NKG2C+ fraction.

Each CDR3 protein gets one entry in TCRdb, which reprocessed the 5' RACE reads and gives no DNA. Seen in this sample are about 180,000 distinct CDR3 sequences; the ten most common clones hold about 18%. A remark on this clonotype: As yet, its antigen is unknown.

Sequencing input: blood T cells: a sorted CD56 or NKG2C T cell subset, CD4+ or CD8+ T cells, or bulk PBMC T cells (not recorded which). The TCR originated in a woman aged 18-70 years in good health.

CDR3 protein: CASSFQQGLMNTEAFF. The chain uses TRBV7-3 and TRBJ1-1; TCRdb selects TRBD1, and the lack of DNA leaves this call unchecked. From germline, CDR1 is SGHTA and CDR2 FQGTGA. The CDR3 is made up of 16 amino acids. Using reference TRBV7-3 and TRBJ1-1 for the parts outside the CDR3, the full variable domain is GAGVSQTPSNKVTEKGKYVELRCDPISGHTALYWYRQSLGQGPEFLIYFQGTGAADDSGLPNDRFFAVRPEGSVSTLKIQRTERGDSAVYLCASSFQQGLMNTEAFFGQGTRLTVV.